This T cell receptor beta chain originates from a study of naive and memory T cell subsets. Points from the study as a whole: There was no ground truth to check naive and memory subset results. Possibly reflecting memory cells re-expressing CD45RA, a few larger clonotypes occurred in naive repertoires, especially CD8. Gini index rose across naive, CM, EM and EMRA in CD4 and CD8.

The beta constant-region primer was an equimolar mix of two oligonucleotides covering TRBC1 and TRBC2. Four rounds of PCR amplified the ligated cDNA using nested alpha and beta constant-region primers plus SP2. A 12-nucleotide UMI and the SP2 primer were added to the cDNA 3' end by oligonucleotide ligation. MiXCR, run by TCRdb on the UMI-ligation and nested PCR reads, gives a single entry per CDR3 protein. Altogether 99,000 or so distinct CDR3 sequences are present, 13% to 15% being singletons, with the ten largest covering around 2.8%. This clonotype has a handful of counts. As yet, its antigen is unknown. The CDR3 length is 12 residues. V lost 5 bases and J 3 bases, leaving 5 bases between the germline ends.

V is TRBV12-3 or TRBV12-4 and J is TRBJ1-5; D is uncertain. The sequence was collected from a human donor in good health. Sequencing was performed on naive CD8+ T cells from blood. The CDR3 region is CASSQDNQPQHF. The CDR3 region has the DNA TGTGCCAGCAGTCAGGACAATCAGCCCCAGCATTTT.